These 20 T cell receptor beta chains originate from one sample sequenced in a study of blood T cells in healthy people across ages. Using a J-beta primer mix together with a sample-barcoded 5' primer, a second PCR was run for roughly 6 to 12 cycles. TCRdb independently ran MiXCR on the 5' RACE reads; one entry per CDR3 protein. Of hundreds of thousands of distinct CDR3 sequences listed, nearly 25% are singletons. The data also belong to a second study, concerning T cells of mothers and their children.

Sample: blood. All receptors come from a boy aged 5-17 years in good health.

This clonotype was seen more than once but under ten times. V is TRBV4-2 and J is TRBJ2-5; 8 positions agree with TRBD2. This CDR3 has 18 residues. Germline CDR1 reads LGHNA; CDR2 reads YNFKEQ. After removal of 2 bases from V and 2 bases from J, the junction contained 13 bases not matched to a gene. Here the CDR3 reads CASSQSPQLAEPQETQYF. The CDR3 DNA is TGTGCCAGCAGCCAAAGCCCCCAACTAGCGGAGCCACAAGAGACCCAGTACTTC.

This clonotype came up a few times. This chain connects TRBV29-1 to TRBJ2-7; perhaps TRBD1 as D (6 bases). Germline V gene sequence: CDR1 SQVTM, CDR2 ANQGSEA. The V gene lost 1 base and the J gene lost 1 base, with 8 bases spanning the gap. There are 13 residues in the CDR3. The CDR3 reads CSVEVDSSYEQYF. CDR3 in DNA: TGCAGCGTTGAAGTGGACAGTTCCTACGAGCAGTACTTC.

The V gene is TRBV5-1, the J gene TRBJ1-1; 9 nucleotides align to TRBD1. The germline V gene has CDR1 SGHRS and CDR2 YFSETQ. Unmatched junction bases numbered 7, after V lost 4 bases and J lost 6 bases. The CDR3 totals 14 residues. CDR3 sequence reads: CASSPDRGSAEAFF. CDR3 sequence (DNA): TGCGCCAGCAGCCCGGACAGGGGTAGTGCTGAAGCTTTCTTT.

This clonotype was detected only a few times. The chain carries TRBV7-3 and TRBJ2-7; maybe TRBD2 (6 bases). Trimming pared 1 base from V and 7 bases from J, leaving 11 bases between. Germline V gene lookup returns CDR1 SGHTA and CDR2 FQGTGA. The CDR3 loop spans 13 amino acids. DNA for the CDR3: TGTGCCAGCAGCTTAAATAGCGGTGGGGAGCAGTACTTC. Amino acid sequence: CASSLNSGGEQYF. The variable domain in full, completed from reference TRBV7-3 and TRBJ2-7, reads GAGVSQTPSNKVTEKGKYVELRCDPISGHTALYWYRQSLGQGPEFLIYFQGTGAADDSGLPNDRFFAVRPEGSVSTLKIQRTERGDSAVYLCASSLNSGGEQYFGPGTRLTVT.

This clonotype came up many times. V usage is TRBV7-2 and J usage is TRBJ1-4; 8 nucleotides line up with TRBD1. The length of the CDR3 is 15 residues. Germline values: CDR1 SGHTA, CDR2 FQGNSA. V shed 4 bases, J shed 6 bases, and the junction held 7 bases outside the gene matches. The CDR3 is CASSSQPGQDEKLFF. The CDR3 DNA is TGTGCCAGCAGCTCGCAACCGGGACAGGATGAAAAACTGTTTTTT.

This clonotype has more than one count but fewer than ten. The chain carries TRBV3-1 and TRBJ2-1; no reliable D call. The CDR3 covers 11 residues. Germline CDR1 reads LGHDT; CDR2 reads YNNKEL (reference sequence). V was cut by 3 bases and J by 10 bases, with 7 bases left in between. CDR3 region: CASSQVEEQFF. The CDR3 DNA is TGTGCCAGCAGCCAGGTCGAGGAGCAGTTCTTC.

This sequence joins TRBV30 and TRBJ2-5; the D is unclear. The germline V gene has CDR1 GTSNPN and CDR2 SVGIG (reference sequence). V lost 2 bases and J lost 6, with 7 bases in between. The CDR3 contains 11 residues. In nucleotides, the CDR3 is TGTGCCTGGAGTCTGGGAAAGACCCAGTACTTC. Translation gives CAWSLGKTQYF.

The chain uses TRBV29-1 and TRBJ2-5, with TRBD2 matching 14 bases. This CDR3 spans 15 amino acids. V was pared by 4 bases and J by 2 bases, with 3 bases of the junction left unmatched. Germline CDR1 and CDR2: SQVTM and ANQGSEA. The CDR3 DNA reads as TGCAGCGTTGGAGGGACTAGCGGGAGTCAAGAGACCCAGTACTTC. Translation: CSVGGTSGSQETQYF.

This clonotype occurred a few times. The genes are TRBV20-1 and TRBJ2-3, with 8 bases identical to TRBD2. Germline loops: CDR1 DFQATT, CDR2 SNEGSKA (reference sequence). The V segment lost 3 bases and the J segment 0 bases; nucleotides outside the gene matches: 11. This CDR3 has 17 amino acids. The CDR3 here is CSARVAGGTPSTDTQYF. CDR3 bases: TGCAGTGCTAGGGTGGCGGGGGGTACCCCTAGCACAGATACGCAGTATTTT.

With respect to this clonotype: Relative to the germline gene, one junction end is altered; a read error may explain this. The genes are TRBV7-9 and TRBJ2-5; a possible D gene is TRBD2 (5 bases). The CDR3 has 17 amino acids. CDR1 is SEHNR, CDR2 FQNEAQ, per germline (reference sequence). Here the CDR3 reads CASSSRNTDTGDYEQCF. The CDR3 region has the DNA TGTGCCAGCAGCTCACGTAATACAGATACTGGCGACTACGAGCAGTGCTTC.

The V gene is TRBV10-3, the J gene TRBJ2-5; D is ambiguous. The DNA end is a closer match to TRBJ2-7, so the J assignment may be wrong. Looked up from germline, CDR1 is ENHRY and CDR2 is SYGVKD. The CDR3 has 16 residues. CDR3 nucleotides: TGTGCCATCAGTGAGTCGCGCCAAGGCAGCAACTACGAGCAGTACTTC. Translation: CAISESRQGSNYEQYF.

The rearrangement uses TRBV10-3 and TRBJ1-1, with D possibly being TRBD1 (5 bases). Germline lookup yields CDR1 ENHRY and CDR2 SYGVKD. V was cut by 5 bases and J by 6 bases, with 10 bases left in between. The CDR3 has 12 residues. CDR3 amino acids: CAISRDRAEAFF. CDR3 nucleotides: TGTGCCATCAGTCGGGACCGGGCTGAAGCTTTCTTT.

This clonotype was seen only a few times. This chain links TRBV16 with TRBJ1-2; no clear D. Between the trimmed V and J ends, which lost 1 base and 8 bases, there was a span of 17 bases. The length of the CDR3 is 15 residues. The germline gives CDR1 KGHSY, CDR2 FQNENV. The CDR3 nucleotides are TGTGCCAGCAGCCAATTTATCGTCCGGGCCGGCGGCTACACCTTC. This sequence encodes CASSQFIVRAGGYTF.

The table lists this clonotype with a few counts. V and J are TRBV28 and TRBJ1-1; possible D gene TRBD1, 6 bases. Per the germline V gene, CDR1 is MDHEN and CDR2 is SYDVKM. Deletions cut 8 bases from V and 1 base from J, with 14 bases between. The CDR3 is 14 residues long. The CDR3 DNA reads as TGTGCCAGCCCCGACAGGATTTCGAACACTGAAGCTTTCTTT. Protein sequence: CASPDRISNTEAFF.

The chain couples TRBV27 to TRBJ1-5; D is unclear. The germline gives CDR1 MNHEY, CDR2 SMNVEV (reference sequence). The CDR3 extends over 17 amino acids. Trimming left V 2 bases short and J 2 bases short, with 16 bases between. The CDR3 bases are TGTGCCAGCAGTTTAAGGCCCCCGGCGTTTGGCAATCAGCCCCAGCATTTT. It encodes CASSLRPPAFGNQPQHF.

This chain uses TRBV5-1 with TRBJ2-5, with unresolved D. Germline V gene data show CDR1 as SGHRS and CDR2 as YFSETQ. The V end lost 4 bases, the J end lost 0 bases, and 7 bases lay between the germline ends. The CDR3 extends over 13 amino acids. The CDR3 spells CASSEHYQETQYF. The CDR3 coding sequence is TGCGCCAGCAGCGAGCACTACCAAGAGACCCAGTACTTC.

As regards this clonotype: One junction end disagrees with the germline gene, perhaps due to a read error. The CDR3 sequence: CASSPLARRGDGHTF. CDR3 DNA: TGCGCCAGCAGCCCCCTGGCCCGGCGAGGGGATGGCCACACCTTC. The rearrangement links TRBV5-1 to TRBJ1-2, with D perhaps matching TRBD1 (5 bases). Germline V CDR1 and CDR2: SGHRS, YFSETQ. This CDR3 contains 15 residues.

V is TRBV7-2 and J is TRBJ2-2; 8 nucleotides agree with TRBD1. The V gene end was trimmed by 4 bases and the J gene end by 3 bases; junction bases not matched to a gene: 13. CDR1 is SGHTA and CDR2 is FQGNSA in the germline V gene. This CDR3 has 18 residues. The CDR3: CASSSPPGTGADTGELFF. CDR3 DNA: TGTGCCAGCAGCTCGCCTCCCGGGACAGGTGCGGACACCGGGGAGCTGTTTTTT. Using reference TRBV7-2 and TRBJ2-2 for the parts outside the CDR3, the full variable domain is GAGVSQSPSNKVTEKGKDVELRCDPISGHTALYWYRQSLGQGLEFLIYFQGNSAPDKSGLPSDRFSAERTGGSVSTLTIQRTQQEDSAVYLCASSSPPGTGADTGELFFGEGSRLTVL.

Written as DNA, the CDR3 is TGTGCCAGCAGTCCCGGTTTAGCGGGGTCTGAGACCCAGTACTTC. Protein product: CASSPGLAGSETQYF. This chain uses TRBV12-3 or TRBV12-4 with TRBJ2-5, with TRBD2 matching over 8 bases. This CDR3 has 15 residues. After removal of 5 bases from V and 5 bases from J, the junction contained 10 bases not matched to a gene.

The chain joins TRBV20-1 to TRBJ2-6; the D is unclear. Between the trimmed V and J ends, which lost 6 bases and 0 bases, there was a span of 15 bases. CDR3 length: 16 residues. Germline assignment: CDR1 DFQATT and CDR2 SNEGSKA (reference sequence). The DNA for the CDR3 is TGCAGTGCCAGACGTTCACATCGCTCTGGGGCCAACGTCCTGACTTTC. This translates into CSARRSHRSGANVLTF.